This T cell receptor (beta chain) originates from a study of Ad26.COV2.S vaccination and SARS-CoV-2 variants. Background on the study: In the COV1001 trial, the donor was in the Ad26.COV2.S arm. Study results and caveats: With respect to non-spike TCR breadth, vaccine and placebo recipients were similar. Post-vaccination breadth of spike-specific CD8+ and CD4+ T cell responses was reportedly substantial.

The protocol was immunoSEQ multiplex PCR, while the TCRdb copy is restricted to in-frame clones and leaves out a portion. The data contain fewer than 500,000 clones, 90% of them singletons. With regard to this clone: Antigen unknown.

Treatment noted: approximately 18 received Ad26.COV2.S at low or high dose, single or two shots; about 5 received placebo; per-sample allocation not given. Specimens were obtained on day 63 following the first vaccine or placebo injection. Immunization relied on an Ad26 vector, which expressed Wuhan-strain SARS-CoV-2 spike. This clonotype was sampled from a person aged 18 to 65 who received the Ad26.COV2.S COVID-19 vaccine or a placebo. This specimen consisted of peripheral blood, obtained in a trial of Ad26.COV2.S vaccine versus placebo.

CDR3 region: CASTVEGGTGELFF. DNA for the CDR3: TGTGCCAGCACTGTGGAGGGAGGGACCGGGGAGCTGTTTTTT. The chain employs TRBV2 and TRBJ2-2, with 7 bases that match TRBD2. V shed 7 bases and J 5 bases; nucleotides not matched to a gene: 7. This CDR3 has 14 residues. The germline V gene has CDR1 SNHLY and CDR2 FYNNEI.